The 28 T cell receptor beta chains given below trace back to one sample, sequenced in a study of T cell clonality in common variable immunodeficiency. The table came from immunoSEQ multiplex PCR; TCRdb's copy has only in-frame clones and leaves some out. The sample includes some 52,000 clones, none of them occurring once. The sample was peripheral blood mononuclear cells. The receptors here all came from a person aged 18 to 70 in good health.

This clone was seen ten or more times. The read ends 3 residues early relative to the CDR3; the germline J gene fills the gap. The chain carries TRBV7-9 and TRBJ2-3, with 7 bases lining up with TRBD1. Germline CDR1 SEHNR, CDR2 FQNEAQ (reference sequence). V lost 3 bases and J lost 5; bases outside the gene matches: 5. The CDR3 totals 14 residues. The CDR3 sequence: CASSFGTEVDTQYF. CDR3 DNA (partial): TGTGCCAGCAGCTTCGGGACAGAGGTAGATACG.

This clone showed up many times. The read halts 3 residues ahead of the CDR3 end, with the missing end drawn from the germline J gene. The rearrangement uses TRBV30 and TRBJ2-7; 8 bases are a match to TRBD2. This CDR3 is built from 14 residues. After removal of 7 bases from V and 1 base from J, the junction contained 9 bases not matched to a gene. From germline, CDR1 is GTSNPN and CDR2 SVGIG (reference sequence). This chain's CDR3 is CASGRTSSSYEQYF. The covered CDR3 bases are TGTGCCTCAGGGAGGACTAGCTCATCCTACGAG.

The sample holds many counts of this clone. The observed sequence ends 3 residues before the CDR3 terminus, with the missing tail filled in from the germline J gene. The rearrangement joins TRBV30 to TRBJ2-1; 7 nucleotides agree with TRBD2. Germline loops: CDR1 GTSNPN, CDR2 SVGIG (reference sequence). The CDR3 is 12 residues long. The trim removed 2 bases at V and 9 bases at J, leaving 4 bases unmatched. The CDR3 region is CAWSSTSIEQFF. Partial CDR3 DNA: TGTGCCTGGAGTTCGACTAGCATTGAG.

This clone was seen at least ten times. The CDR3 extends 3 residues past the end of the read, so its final part is completed from the germline J gene. The rearrangement uses TRBV11-3 and TRBJ1-1; maybe TRBD1 (6 bases). Trimming removed 5 bases from V and 1 base from J, with 8 bases in between. CDR3 length equals 13 residues. In germline, CDR1 is SGHNT, CDR2 YENEEA. CDR3 DNA, as far as it was read: TGTGCCAGCAGCAGGGGGTCGAACACTGAA. This codes for CASSRGSNTE. The whole CDR3 protein is CASSRGSNTEAFF.

This clone was seen repeatedly, ten times or more. The read halts 3 residues ahead of the CDR3 end, with the missing end drawn from the germline J gene. V and J are TRBV18 and TRBJ2-3; 7 bases agree with TRBD2. This CDR3 comprises 15 residues. V dropped 6 bases and J dropped 2; count of bases not matched to a gene: 8. Germline V gene lookup returns CDR1 KGHSH and CDR2 LQKENI. The CDR3 spells CASSLTSVHTDTQYF. CDR3 DNA (partial): TGTGCCAGCTCCCTTACTAGCGTCCACACAGATACG. Variable domain in full (rest from reference TRBV18 and TRBJ2-3): NAGVMQNPRHLVRRRGQEARLRCSPMKGHSHVYWYRQLPEEGLKFMVYLQKENIIDESGMPKERFSAEFPKEGPSILRIQQVVRGDSAAYFCASSLTSVHTDTQYFGPGTRLTVL.

This clone was seen many times. Read data end 3 residues before the CDR3 end; the end is taken from the germline J gene. The chain combines TRBV19 with TRBJ1-4, with 8 nucleotides matching TRBD1. The germline V gene has CDR1 LNHDA and CDR2 SQIVND (reference sequence). The CDR3 is 14 amino acids. J gave up 8 bases and V 6 bases, and 8 bases lay outside the gene matches. The CDR3 is CASSLTGVKEKLFF. CDR3 DNA, as far as it was read: TGTGCCAGTAGCCTGACAGGGGTCAAGGAAAAA. Full variable domain (remainder filled in from reference TRBV19 and TRBJ1-4): DGGITQSPKYLFRKEGQNVTLSCEQNLNHDAMYWYRQDPGQGLRLIYYSQIVNDFQKGDIAEGYSVSREKKESFPLTVTSAQKNPTAFYLCASSLTGVKEKLFFGSGTQLSVL.

This clone has ten or more counts. Read data end 3 residues before the CDR3 end; the end is taken from the germline J gene. The chain couples TRBV30 to TRBJ1-1; 9 bases agree with TRBD1. The germline CDR1 and CDR2 sequences are GTSNPN and SVGIG (reference sequence). CDR3 length: 12 residues. V lost 4 bases and J lost 7; bases outside the gene matches: 4. CDR3: CAWTTGGVEAFF. The part of the CDR3 DNA that was read is TGTGCCTGGACGACAGGGGGGGTTGAA. The full variable domain, its missing parts supplied by reference TRBV30 and TRBJ1-1, is SQTIHQWPATLVQPVGSPLSLECTVEGTSNPNLYWYRQAAGRGLQLLFYSVGIGQISSEVPQNLSASRPQDRQFILSSKKLLLSDSGFYLCAWTTGGVEAFFGQGTRLTVV.

This clone was counted many times. CDR3 loop: CSARKGGTSAGTDTQYF. The sequenced part of the CDR3 DNA is TGCAGTGCTAGAAAGGGCGGGACTAGCGCGGGCACAGATACG. The chain recombines TRBV20-1 with TRBJ2-3; 10 nucleotides align to TRBD2. The read finishes 3 residues shy of the CDR3 end, and the germline J gene is used to complete it. V trimming: 2 bases; J trimming: 1 base; junction bases outside the gene matches: 9. This CDR3 contains 17 residues. Germline assignment: CDR1 DFQATT and CDR2 SNEGSKA (reference sequence).

This clone was detected ten times or more. The read comes to an end 3 residues before the CDR3 does, leaving the germline J gene to fill in the end. The chain recombines TRBV19 with TRBJ2-2, with D unresolved. Germline assignment: CDR1 LNHDA and CDR2 SQIVND (reference sequence). Trimming removed 11 bases from V and 0 bases from J, with 13 bases in between. This CDR3 has 14 residues. The CDR3 DNA, read in part, is TGTGCCTCCAGACTGGTGGCGAACACCGGGGAG. This codes for CASRLVANTGE. The entire CDR3 reads CASRLVANTGELFF.

This clone has a count of ten or more. The CDR3 end falls 3 residues outside the read, so it is completed with the germline J gene. The chain combines TRBV6-1 with TRBJ2-1; 11 nucleotides align to TRBD2. This CDR3 has 16 residues. J was trimmed by 6 bases and V by 1 base; bases with no gene match: 5. CDR1 is MNHNS and CDR2 is SASEGT in the germline V gene. CDR3 loop: CASSEVGTSGTNEQFF. The covered CDR3 bases are TGTGCCAGCAGTGAAGTAGGGACTAGCGGTACCAATGAG.

This clone was observed many times. The read ends 3 residues early relative to the CDR3; the germline J gene fills the gap. V is TRBV9 and J is TRBJ2-7; TRBD1 matches at 9 bases. Per the germline V gene, CDR1 is SGDLS and CDR2 is YYNGEE. This CDR3 is built from 15 residues. V was pared by 3 bases and J by 3 bases, with 7 bases of the junction left unmatched. The CDR3 protein is CASSDGTGFHYEQYF. Partial CDR3 DNA: TGTGCCAGCAGCGACGGGACAGGGTTCCACTACGAG.

This clone was picked up many times. With the read ending 3 residues before the CDR3 end, the germline J gene is used to fill in that end. The chain has TRBV4-1 and TRBJ2-3; 10 bases fit TRBD2. Germline loops: CDR1 MGHRA, CDR2 YSYEKL. The CDR3 runs to 15 residues. The CDR3 loop is CASSQIAGGRDTQYF. The CDR3 bases that were read are TGCGCCAGCAGCCAAATAGCGGGAGGCCGGGACACG.

In its sample, this clone was seen many times. The read comes to an end 3 residues before the CDR3 does, leaving the germline J gene to fill in the end. This chain links TRBV18 with TRBJ2-7; TRBD1 is a possible D gene (6 bases). The ends were cut back, 4 bases at V and 0 bases at J, with 10 bases in the middle. There are 14 residues in the CDR3. CDR1 KGHSH and CDR2 LQKENI come from the germline V gene. The CDR3 sequence is CASSLGQDSYEQYF. The CDR3 DNA, read in part, is TGTGCCAGCTCACTGGGACAAGACTCCTACGAG.

This clone was seen more than once but under ten times. The CDR3 end lies 3 residues beyond the end of the read and is filled in from the germline J gene. V usage is TRBV10-3 and J usage is TRBJ2-1; D gene unclear. CDR1 ENHRY and CDR2 SYGVKD come from the germline V gene. This CDR3 contains 16 residues. Trimming took off 2 bases at V and 0 bases at J, with 11 bases between the two ends. The DNA read from the CDR3 is TGTGCCATCAGTGAGACTAAGGAGAGCTCCTACAATGAG. This codes for CAISETKESSYNE. The whole CDR3 region reads CAISETKESSYNEQFF.

This clone was observed at least ten times. CDR3: CSAREQGAMNEQFF. The CDR3 bases that were read are TGCAGTGCTAGAGAACAGGGGGCAATGAATGAG. The chain has TRBV20-1 and TRBJ2-1, with 9 bases matching TRBD1. The sequenced fragment ends 3 residues before the CDR3 boundary, so the rest is inferred from the germline J gene. There are 14 residues in the CDR3. Germline V lookup: CDR1 DFQATT, CDR2 SNEGSKA (reference sequence). V was clipped by 0 bases and J by 7 bases; unmatched bases: 4.

About this clone itself: The sequenced fragment ends 3 residues before the CDR3 boundary, so the rest is inferred from the germline J gene. The V and J genes are TRBV13 and TRBJ1-1; D not resolved. Trimming left V 5 bases short and J 4 bases short, with 8 bases between. From germline, CDR1 is PRHDT and CDR2 FYEKMQ (reference sequence). The CDR3 extends over 12 amino acids. CDR3: CASSMTGTEAFF. The DNA read from the CDR3 is TGTGCCAGCAGCATGACGGGCACTGAA.

The sample holds many counts of this clone. The observed sequence ends 3 residues before the CDR3 terminus, with the missing tail filled in from the germline J gene. This chain uses TRBV19 with TRBJ2-7; D unresolved. The germline V gene encodes CDR1 LNHDA and CDR2 SQIVND (reference sequence). The V and J ends lost 8 bases and 5 bases respectively, with 7 bases between them. The CDR3 runs to 10 residues. The CDR3 region is CASLLDEQYF. The DNA read from the CDR3 is TGTGCCAGTCTCCTCGACGAG.

This clone was seen ten or more times. The read stops 3 residues short of the end of the CDR3; the missing end is completed from the germline J gene. The chain links TRBV29-1 to TRBJ2-1; TRBD1 aligns across 7 bases. The CDR3 contains 11 residues. Germline-derived CDR1 and CDR2 are SQVTM and ANQGSEA. V gave up 8 bases and J gave up 6 bases; unmatched junction bases: 4. The covered CDR3 bases are TGCAGCTTGACAGGGTTCAATGAG. This encodes CSLTGFNE. The whole CDR3 is CSLTGFNEQFF.

This clone was observed a few times. The read terminates 3 residues ahead of where the CDR3 ends, so the germline J gene completes it. V gene TRBV18 combines with J gene TRBJ1-2; 9 positions match TRBD1. The germline CDR1 and CDR2 sequences are KGHSH and LQKENI. This CDR3 is 16 amino acids long. The trim removed 3 bases at V and 4 bases at J, leaving 9 bases unmatched. Here the CDR3 reads CASSPSGTGTIYGYTF. CDR3 bases read: TGTGCCAGCTCACCCTCCGGGACAGGGACCATCTATGGC.

This clone was seen at least ten times. The CDR3 end lies 3 residues beyond the end of the read and is filled in from the germline J gene. This chain links TRBV6-2 or TRBV6-3 with TRBJ2-1, with D possibly being TRBD1 (6 bases). V dropped 8 bases and J dropped 1 base, with 9 bases sitting between them. CDR1 and CDR2 (germline): MNHEY, SVGEGT. CDR3 length equals 13 residues. The CDR3 region is CASWTASYNEQFF. The covered CDR3 bases are TGTGCCAGCTGGACAGCGTCCTACAATGAG.

This clone was counted at least ten times. The read terminates 3 residues ahead of where the CDR3 ends, so the germline J gene completes it. The chain employs TRBV30 and TRBJ1-2; a weak D match, TRBD1 (5 bases). With 4 bases removed from V and 4 bases from J, the gap between germline ends came to 10 bases. This CDR3 contains 12 residues. CDR1 is GTSNPN, CDR2 SVGIG, per germline (reference sequence). The CDR3 bases that were read are TGTGCCTGGAACCTCGGGGGCTATGGC. Translation gives CAWNLGGYG. The complete CDR3 protein is CAWNLGGYGYTF.

This clone was recorded many times. The read ends 3 residues early relative to the CDR3; the germline J gene fills the gap. This chain uses TRBV20-1 with TRBJ1-1; 10 bases align to TRBD1. Germline loops: CDR1 DFQATT, CDR2 SNEGSKA (reference sequence). Germline trimming cut 4 bases from V and 3 bases from J; bases unmatched to any gene: 2. The CDR3 extends over 13 amino acids. CDR3 bases read: TGCAGTGCTACGGGACAGGGGCACACTGAA. Its translation: CSATGQGHTE. From start to end, the CDR3 is CSATGQGHTEAFF.

This clone came up many times. The read ends 3 residues before the CDR3 terminus; that terminus is restored from the germline J gene. V usage is TRBV19 and J usage is TRBJ1-1, with TRBD1 matching 9 bases. Germline CDR1 is LNHDA and CDR2 is SQIVND (reference sequence). Trimming cost V 0 bases and J 1 base; bases outside gene matches: 6. This CDR3 has 17 amino acids. The sequenced part of the CDR3 DNA is TGTGCCAGTAGTATAGATCTATGGGGACAGGGGAACACTGAA. Protein: CASSIDLWGQGNTE. The complete CDR3 sequence is CASSIDLWGQGNTEAFF.

In its sample, this clone was seen many times. The missing CDR3 end, 3 residues past where the read stops, is filled in from the germline J gene. The chain combines TRBV30 with TRBJ1-1; no firm D call. Germline loops: CDR1 GTSNPN, CDR2 SVGIG (reference sequence). This CDR3 is 14 amino acids long. Trimming shortened V by 3 bases and J by 0 bases, and 11 bases separated the two germline ends. The CDR3 region is CAWRHLRLNTEAFF. CDR3 DNA, as far as it was read: TGTGCCTGGAGGCACCTAAGATTGAACACTGAA.

This clone occurred many times. One junction end does not reproduce the germline sequence, and a read error may be involved. The CDR3 is cut off 3 residues early in the read; its end comes from the germline J gene. Other DNA sequences from this sample encode an identical CDR3 as well. The chain employs TRBV5-6 and TRBJ1-1; D is possibly TRBD1 (6 bases). Per the germline V gene, CDR1 is SGHDT and CDR2 is YYEEEE. The CDR3 totals 12 residues. CDR3 protein: CASVGQSTEAFF. The sequenced part of the CDR3 DNA is TGTGCCAGCGTTGGACAGAGCACTGAG. The whole variable domain, remainder taken from reference TRBV5-6 and TRBJ1-1, is DAGVTQSPTHLIKTRGQQVTLRCSPKSGHDTVSWYQQALGQGPQFIFQYYEEEERQRGNFPDRFSGHQFPNYSSELNVNALLLGDSALYLCASVGQSTEAFFGQGTRLTVV.

This clone was observed at least ten times. Read data end 3 residues before the CDR3 end; the end is taken from the germline J gene. V usage is TRBV7-9 and J usage is TRBJ1-1; 7 bases are shared with TRBD1. The CDR3 spans 15 residues. V gave up 4 bases and J gave up 1 base; unmatched junction bases: 6. Germline loops: CDR1 SEHNR, CDR2 FQNEAQ (reference sequence). CDR3 bases read: TGTGCCAGCAGCTGGGGACAGCATACGAACACTGAA. Amino acid sequence: CASSWGQHTNTE. Given in full, the CDR3 is CASSWGQHTNTEAFF. The whole variable domain, filled in from reference TRBV7-9 and TRBJ1-1, reads DTGVSQNPRHKITKRGQNVTFRCDPISEHNRLYWYRQTLGQGPEFLTYFQNEAQLEKSRLLSDRFSAERPKGSFSTLEIQRTEQGDSAMYLCASSWGQHTNTEAFFGQGTRLTVV.

Comment on this clone: The read gets to within 3 residues of the CDR3 end, and the germline J gene fills in the rest. The rearrangement joins TRBV20-1 to TRBJ1-1; the match to TRBD1 covers 9 bases. V shed 5 bases and J 4 bases; nucleotides not matched to a gene: 17. The CDR3 covers 17 residues. Germline V gene sequence: CDR1 DFQATT, CDR2 SNEGSKA (reference sequence). CDR3 residues: CSAVPIRDRVWGTEAFF. The DNA read from the CDR3 is TGCAGTGCTGTACCTATCCGGGACAGGGTATGGGGCACTGAA.

Ten or more counts support this clone. The DNA ends 3 residues before the CDR3 does, and the rest of the CDR3 is filled in from the germline J gene. The chain carries TRBV7-2 and TRBJ1-4; D remains unclear. The germline CDR1 and CDR2 sequences are SGHTA and FQGNSA. The CDR3 is 14 amino acids. V lost 1 base to trimming and J lost 1 base, with 4 bases between them. CDR3 amino acids: CASSLGGTNEKLFF. The covered CDR3 bases are TGTGCCAGCAGCTTAGGCGGAACTAATGAAAAA.